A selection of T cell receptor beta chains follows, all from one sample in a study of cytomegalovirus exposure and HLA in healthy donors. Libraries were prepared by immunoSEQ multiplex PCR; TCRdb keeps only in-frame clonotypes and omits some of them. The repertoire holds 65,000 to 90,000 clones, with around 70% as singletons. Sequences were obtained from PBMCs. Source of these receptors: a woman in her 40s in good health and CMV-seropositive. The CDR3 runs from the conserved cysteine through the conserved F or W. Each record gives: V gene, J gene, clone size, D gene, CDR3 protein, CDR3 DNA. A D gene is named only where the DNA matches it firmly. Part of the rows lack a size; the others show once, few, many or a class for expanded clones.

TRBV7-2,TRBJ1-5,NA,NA,CASSPTQNQPQHF,TGTGCCAGCAGCCCCACCCAGAATCAGCCCCAGCATTTT
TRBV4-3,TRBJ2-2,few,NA,CASSQDLAGELFF,TGCGCCAGCAGCCAAGATTTAGCCGGGGAGCTGTTTTTT
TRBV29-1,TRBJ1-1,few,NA,CSVKQGLRTEAFF,TGCAGCGTTAAACAGGGATTGCGCACTGAAGCTTTCTTT
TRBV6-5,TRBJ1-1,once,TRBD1,CASRPDRGEAFF,TGTGCCAGCAGACCCGACAGGGGTGAAGCTTTCTTT
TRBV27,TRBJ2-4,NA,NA,CASSLGGYVAKNIQYF,TGTGCCAGCAGTTTGGGAGGATACGTAGCCAAAAACATTCAGTACTTC
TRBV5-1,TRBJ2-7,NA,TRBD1,CASSYRQGTYEQYF,TGCGCCAGCAGCTATCGACAGGGAACCTACGAGCAGTACTTC
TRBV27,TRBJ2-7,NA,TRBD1,CASSPPGQGSYEQYF,TGTGCCAGCAGTCCCCCGGGACAGGGTTCCTACGAGCAGTACTTC
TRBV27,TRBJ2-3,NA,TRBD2,CASKASGPPYSTDTQYF,TGTGCCAGCAAGGCTAGCGGGCCCCCATATAGCACAGATACGCAGTATTTT
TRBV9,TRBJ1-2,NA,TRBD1,CASSPEQGVRDYYGYTF,TGTGCCAGCAGCCCCGAACAGGGGGTGAGGGATTACTATGGCTACACCTTC
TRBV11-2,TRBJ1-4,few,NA,CASSQLLLATNEKLFF,TGTGCCAGCAGCCAGCTACTACTTGCAACTAATGAAAAACTGTTTTTT
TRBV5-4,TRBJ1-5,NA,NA,CASSSGGSNQPQHF,TGTGCCAGCAGTTCTGGGGGCAGCAATCAGCCCCAGCATTTT
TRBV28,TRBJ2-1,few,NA,CASSPIGTRKTYNEQFF,TGTGCCAGCAGTCCAATCGGGACTCGAAAGACCTACAATGAGCAGTTCTTC
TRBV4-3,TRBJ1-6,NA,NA,CASSLFGGEGSYNSPLHF,TGCGCCAGCAGCCTATTTGGGGGCGAGGGCTCCTATAATTCACCCCTCCACTTT
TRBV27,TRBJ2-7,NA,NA,CASTRGTGGGPYEQYF,TGTGCCAGCACAAGAGGAACAGGAGGGGGCCCCTACGAGCAGTACTTC
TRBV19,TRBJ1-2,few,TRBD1,CASDRTGSGYTF,TGTGCCAGTGACCGGACAGGGTCTGGCTACACCTTC
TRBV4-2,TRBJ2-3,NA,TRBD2,CASSGGGLAGGHTDTQYF,TGTGCCAGCAGCGGAGGTGGGCTAGCGGGGGGCCACACAGATACGCAGTATTTT
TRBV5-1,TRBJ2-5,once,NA,CASSPTAGGKQTQYF,TGCGCCAGCAGCCCTACCGCAGGGGGGAAGCAGACCCAGTACTTC
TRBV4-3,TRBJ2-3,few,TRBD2,CASSQGLAGGHRF,TGCGCCAGCAGCCAAGGACTAGCGGGAGGGCATCGGTTT
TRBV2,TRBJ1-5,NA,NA,CASTGFENQPQHF,TGTGCCAGTACAGGCTTCGAGAATCAGCCCCAGCATTTT
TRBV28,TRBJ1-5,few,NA,CASSLAAASRNQPQHF,TGTGCCAGCAGTTTAGCCGCGGCTAGCAGAAATCAGCCCCAGCATTTT
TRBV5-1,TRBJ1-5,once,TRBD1,CASRLTTGGNQPQHF,TGCGCCAGCAGGCTCACCACAGGGGGCAATCAGCCCCAGCATTTT
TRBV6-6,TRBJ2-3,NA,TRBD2,CASSRGLAGETDTQYF,TGTGCCAGCAGTCGTGGACTAGCGGGAGAAACAGATACGCAGTATTTT
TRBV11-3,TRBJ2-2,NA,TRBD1,CASSPRTGATGELFF,TGTGCCAGCAGCCCCCGGACAGGGGCCACCGGGGAGCTGTTTTTT
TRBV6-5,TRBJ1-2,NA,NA,CASSPDSNYGYTF,TGTGCCAGCAGTCCGGACAGTAACTATGGCTACACCTTC
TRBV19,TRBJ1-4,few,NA,CASRGRGDEKLFF,TGTGCCAGTAGAGGCAGGGGCGATGAAAAACTGTTTTTT
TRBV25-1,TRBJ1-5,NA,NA,CASSERQFNQPQHF,TGTGCCAGCAGTGAACGACAGTTTAATCAGCCCCAGCATTTT
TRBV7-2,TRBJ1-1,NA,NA,CASSVQGGTEAFF,TGTGCCAGCAGCGTTCAGGGTGGTACTGAAGCTTTCTTT
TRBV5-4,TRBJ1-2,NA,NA,CASSWATEYGYTF,TGTGCCAGCAGCTGGGCCACCGAATATGGCTACACCTTC